This section outlines one T cell receptor (beta chain) sequence together with its context. Its target is not known. Assay: immunoSEQ multiplex PCR; the TCRdb copy retains only in-frame clones and omits some. The profile shows more than 50,000 clones, roughly 87% of them singletons. The data are from a study of PD-L1 blockade in urothelial cancer. Turning to the study itself: Between 0 and 3 chemotherapy regimens preceded treatment for each patient. Blood was tested 3 weeks (second dose) and 6 weeks into treatment. Points from the study as a whole: Blood clones associated with the tumor expanded more at 3 weeks in durable-benefit patients.

CDR3 length equals 19 residues. Germline V gene data show CDR1 as SGHNT and CDR2 as YYREEE (reference sequence). V lost 2 bases to trimming and J lost 0 bases; unmatched junction nucleotides: 11. Here the sequenced sample was PBMCs, taken around atezolizumab (anti-PD-L1) treatment. The chain uses TRBV5-4 and TRBJ2-6; TRBD1 aligns across 7 bases. This clonotype was sampled from a man between 65 and 85 years old with urothelial cancer. The CDR3, as DNA: TGTGCCAGCAGCTTTCCGTCGGGACAGCTAGCCTCTGGGGCCAACGTCCTGACTTTC. It yields the protein CASSFPSGQLASGANVLTF. The full variable domain, completed using reference TRBV5-4 and TRBJ2-6, is ETGVTQSPTHLIKTRGQQVTLRCSSQSGHNTVSWYQQALGQGPQFIFQYYREEENGRGNFPPRFSGLQFPNYSSELNVNALELDDSALYLCASSFPSGQLASGANVLTFGAGSRLTVL.